These 27 T cell receptor beta chains came from one sample sequenced in a study of shared clonotypes between healthy human individuals (dated by TCRdb to the early 2020s). To prepare the library, the immunoSEQ multiplex PCR assay was applied. The immuneACCESS repertoire file appears here via TCRdb, limited to in-frame rearrangements. These files lack a portion of the clones; in checked studies, under half of the deficit traces to unresolved V genes, and the cause of the others is not known. This sample comprises some 900,000 clones, 60% to 85% of them detected only once. The ten largest clones take up over 1.3% of the sample. Specimen: memory CD4+ T cells sorted from blood. Reading the label with the study, this specimen's cell subset or site is: CD45RA-negative fraction. The source is a young man in good health.

The V and J genes are TRBV29-1 and TRBJ1-1; no firm D call. The germline V gene has CDR1 SQVTM and CDR2 ANQGSEA. Trimming stripped 4 bases from V and 6 bases from J, with 15 bases between. CDR3 size: 13 residues. The DNA for the CDR3 is TGCAGCGTTGTGCCAGTGGTGGGCGCTGAAGCTTTCTTT. Residues: CSVVPVVGAEAFF.

The rearrangement uses TRBV7-8 and TRBJ1-5; maybe TRBD1 (6 bases). The V end was cut by 4 bases, the J end by 1 base, with 20 bases between. CDR3 length: 18 residues. The germline V gene encodes CDR1 SGHVS and CDR2 FQNEAQ. The CDR3 DNA reads as TGTGCCAGCAGCTCTGAGTTGAGGGGGGGCCGGAGCAATCAGCCCCAGCATTTT. Amino acids: CASSSELRGGRSNQPQHF.

The rearrangement links TRBV19 to TRBJ1-5; tentative D call: TRBD1 (5 bases). In germline, CDR1 is LNHDA, CDR2 SQIVND (reference sequence). Trimming left V 3 bases short and J 7 bases short, with 13 bases between. The CDR3 consists of 14 residues. CDR3 nucleotide sequence: TGTGCCAGTAGTATCGAGGGGAGGGGACAGCCCCAGCATTTT. Translating it yields CASSIEGRGQPQHF.

The chain recombines TRBV11-2 with TRBJ2-7; D remains unclear. The V end lost 0 bases, the J end lost 4 bases, and 10 bases lay between the germline ends. The CDR3 is made up of 14 amino acids. The germline CDR1 and CDR2 sequences are SGHAT and FQNNGV. The CDR3 region is CASSLDPRVYEQYF. CDR3 coding DNA: TGTGCCAGCAGCTTAGATCCTCGGGTTTACGAGCAGTACTTC.

This chain uses TRBV29-1 with TRBJ2-5; D remains unclear. Germline CDR1 and CDR2: SQVTM and ANQGSEA. V lost 5 bases and J 5 bases, leaving 6 bases between the germline ends. The CDR3 has 10 amino acids. CDR3 nucleotides: TGCAGCGTTACGCAGGAGACCCAGTACTTC. Its protein is CSVTQETQYF.

This sequence joins TRBV6-1 and TRBJ2-1; 8 bases are shared with TRBD2. V gave up 2 bases and J gave up 4 bases; unmatched junction bases: 4. CDR3 length equals 15 residues. CDR1 is MNHNS and CDR2 is SASEGT in the germline V gene. CDR3 protein: CASSERGGPYNEQFF. The CDR3 DNA sequence: TGTGCCAGCAGTGAACGGGGGGGCCCTTACAATGAGCAGTTCTTC.

The chain links TRBV19 to TRBJ1-1; the D gene is possibly TRBD1 (5 bases). The CDR3 is 14 residues long. The germline V gene has CDR1 LNHDA and CDR2 SQIVND (reference sequence). The V end was cut by 3 bases, the J end by 4 bases, with 12 bases between. The DNA for the CDR3 is TGTGCCAGTAGTATTTGGGGGTCGGGCACTGAAGCTTTCTTT. Translation: CASSIWGSGTEAFF.

The chain employs TRBV5-6 and TRBJ2-7, with TRBD1 identical over 9 bases. Per the germline V gene, CDR1 is SGHDT and CDR2 is YYEEEE. The V gene end was trimmed by 2 bases and the J gene end by 7 bases; junction bases not matched to a gene: 7. This CDR3 region has 14 residues. The CDR3 protein is CASSLWTGVNEQYF. In DNA form, the CDR3 reads TGTGCCAGCAGCTTATGGACAGGGGTTAATGAGCAGTACTTC.

This clone has more than one count but fewer than ten. The chain combines TRBV5-6 with TRBJ1-1; D might be TRBD1 (5 bases). The CDR3 extends over 16 amino acids. The V gene lost 4 bases and the J gene lost 3 bases, with 19 bases spanning the gap. Germline CDR1 SGHDT, CDR2 YYEEEE. CDR3 sequence: CASSPRGSQGDTEAFF. For the CDR3, the DNA is TGTGCCAGCAGCCCCCGCGGTTCTCAAGGGGACACTGAAGCTTTCTTT.

Regarding this clone: The sample has other DNA sequences that encode this CDR3 too. This chain uses TRBV30 with TRBJ1-2; perhaps TRBD1 as D (6 bases). The CDR3 spans 13 residues. Germline CDR1 is GTSNPN and CDR2 is SVGIG (reference sequence). With 5 bases removed from V and 1 base from J, the gap between germline ends came to 11 bases. The CDR3 is CAWDRSFNYGYTF. CDR3 bases: TGTGCCTGGGACAGGAGCTTTAACTATGGCTACACCTTC. Based on the CDR3 plus reference TRBV30 and TRBJ1-2, the full variable domain is SQTIHQWPATLVQPVGSPLSLECTVEGTSNPNLYWYRQAAGRGLQLLFYSVGIGQISSEVPQNLSASRPQDRQFILSSKKLLLSDSGFYLCAWDRSFNYGYTFGSGTRLTVV.

This sequence joins TRBV5-1 and TRBJ2-2, with D hard to call. Germline values: CDR1 SGHRS, CDR2 YFSETQ. The CDR3 has 14 amino acids. V was pared by 2 bases and J by 5 bases, with 10 bases between. The DNA of the CDR3 is TGCGCCAGCAGCTTATCCTCGAGTACCGGGGAGCTGTTTTTT. Translation: CASSLSSSTGELFF.

V and J are TRBV5-1 and TRBJ1-3; D not resolved. The V end lost 2 bases, the J end lost 0 bases, and 9 bases lay between the germline ends. The CDR3 sequence is 15 residues long. Germline CDR1 reads SGHRS; CDR2 reads YFSETQ. The CDR3 protein is CASSLGGISGNTIYF. CDR3 nucleotide sequence: TGCGCCAGCAGCTTAGGAGGAATCTCTGGAAACACCATATATTTT.

The CDR3 DNA sequence: TGTGCCACCAGCAGAGATTCGGTGGTAGGCCTAACTGAAGCTTTCTTT. It translates to CATSRDSVVGLTEAFF. The gene calls are TRBV15 and TRBJ1-1; no reliable D call. From germline, CDR1 is LNHNV and CDR2 YYDKDF (reference sequence). This CDR3 is 16 amino acids long. The V gene lost 0 bases and the J gene lost 5 bases, with 16 bases spanning the gap.

This clone was detected a few times. A much larger clone lies a single base off, so this may be a read error. This rearrangement joins TRBV6-5 to TRBJ2-2; D remains ambiguous. The CDR3 is made up of 12 amino acids. The V gene lost 5 bases and the J gene lost 1 base, with 2 bases spanning the gap. Germline V gene data show CDR1 as MNHEY and CDR2 as SVGAGI. The CDR3 DNA reads as TGTGCCAGCAGTCAGAACACCGGGGAGCTGTTTTTT. The encoded protein is CASSQNTGELFF.

The V call is TRBV6-1, the J call TRBJ2-7; D may be TRBD1 (7 bases). From germline, CDR1 is MNHNS and CDR2 SASEGT. Trimming took 4 bases from V and 6 from J, leaving 16 bases between them. This CDR3 comprises 14 residues. The CDR3 reads CASSGRQGGREQYF. The CDR3 DNA sequence: TGTGCCAGCAGTGGGCGACAGGGAGGACGCGAGCAGTACTTC.

CDR3 in amino acids: CASKGIRRDTEAFF. The CDR3 region has the DNA TGCGCCAGCAAGGGGATACGACGAGACACTGAAGCTTTCTTT. The rearrangement uses TRBV5-1 and TRBJ1-1, with D possibly being TRBD1 (5 bases). The CDR3 length is 14 residues. V was cut by 6 bases and J by 3 bases, with 15 bases left in between. The germline V gene encodes CDR1 SGHRS and CDR2 YFSETQ.

The CDR3, as DNA: TGCAGCGTTCCTGGGGGGCGCGGTCAGCCCCAGCATTTT. Protein product: CSVPGGRGQPQHF. The chain couples TRBV29-1 to TRBJ1-5, with D possibly matching TRBD1 (6 bases). Trimming cost V 5 bases and J 6 bases, with 14 bases left between them. The CDR3 totals 13 residues. Germline V gene data show CDR1 as SQVTM and CDR2 as ANQGSEA.

The chain carries TRBV11-2 and TRBJ2-5, with D possibly being TRBD2 (6 bases). This CDR3 has 14 residues. Germline values: CDR1 SGHAT, CDR2 FQNNGV. V was cut by 1 base and J by 4 bases, with 10 bases left in between. The CDR3 here is CASSLGLVGETQYF. CDR3 in DNA: TGTGCCAGCAGCTTAGGACTAGTGGGAGAGACCCAGTACTTC.

V is TRBV29-1 and J is TRBJ1-2; D is undetermined. Per germline, CDR1 SQVTM and CDR2 ANQGSEA. The CDR3 spans 13 residues. The ends were cut back, 4 bases at V and 8 bases at J, with 17 bases in the middle. This chain's CDR3 is CSVVPSAREGYTF. The DNA for the CDR3 is TGCAGCGTTGTTCCTAGCGCTAGGGAAGGCTACACCTTC.

Here the CDR3 reads CASSVGQGELFF. For the CDR3, the DNA is TGTGCCAGCAGCGTAGGTCAGGGGGAGCTGTTTTTT. The chain uses TRBV9 and TRBJ2-2; unclear D gene. Germline-derived CDR1 and CDR2 are SGDLS and YYNGEE. The CDR3 is 12 residues long. V was trimmed by 0 bases and J by 8 bases, leaving 5 bases between them.

This clone was observed a few times. The CDR3 bases are TGTGCCAGCAGCTCTCCCTCGCGGGGGAGATCCGGGGAGCTGTTTTTT. Its translation: CASSSPSRGRSGELFF. This chain joins TRBV5-8 and TRBJ2-2, with 7 bases identical to TRBD2. Looked up from germline, CDR1 is SGHTS and CDR2 is YDEGEE. The CDR3 totals 16 residues. V lost 3 bases to trimming and J lost 6 bases; unmatched junction nucleotides: 11.

This clone is a singleton in its sample. The chain is built from TRBV2 and TRBJ2-3; 11 bases match TRBD2. V lost 11 bases and J lost 6; bases outside the gene matches: 7. Germline lookup yields CDR1 SNHLY and CDR2 FYNNEI. CDR3 length equals 13 residues. CDR3 residues: CAGSGGASDTQYF. The CDR3 coding sequence is TGTGCCGGTAGCGGGGGGGCCTCGGATACGCAGTATTTT.

This CDR3 is CASSYRQGDYNEQFF. The CDR3 DNA reads as TGTGCCAGCAGCTACCGACAGGGGGATTACAATGAGCAGTTCTTC. This rearrangement joins TRBV7-9 to TRBJ2-1; 9 bases align to TRBD1. V lost 4 bases, J lost 4 bases, and 5 bases stayed unmatched. Germline V gene data show CDR1 as SEHNR and CDR2 as FQNEAQ (reference sequence). The CDR3 spans 15 residues.

The gene calls are TRBV12-5 and TRBJ2-2; 9 nucleotides agree with TRBD2. Germline trimming cut 6 bases from V and 8 bases from J; bases unmatched to any gene: 16. Germline CDR1 and CDR2: LGHNT and FRNRAP. The CDR3 has 17 amino acids. The CDR3 DNA reads as TGTGCTAGTGGAGCCGGAACAGGGGCTAGCGGGATTGGGGAGCTGTTTTTT. Its translation: CASGAGTGASGIGELFF.

This chain links TRBV2 with TRBJ2-1; TRBD2 matches 9 bases. V lost 7 bases, J lost 0 bases, and 4 bases stayed unmatched. This CDR3 has 15 amino acids. Germline V gives CDR1 SNHLY, CDR2 FYNNEI. DNA of the CDR3: TGTGCCAGCAAAGGTAGCGGGGGCTCCTACAATGAGCAGTTCTTC. The encoded protein is CASKGSGGSYNEQFF. The full variable domain, rest sourced from reference TRBV2 and TRBJ2-1, is EPEVTQTPSHQVTQMGQEVILRCVPISNHLYFYWYRQILGQKVEFLVSFYNNEISEKSEIFDDQFSVERPDGSNFTLKIRSTKLEDSAMYFCASKGSGGSYNEQFFGPGTRLTVL.

Remarks on this clone: A junction boundary mismatches the germline segment, possibly from a read error. The genes are TRBV7-7 and TRBJ2-1; D is possibly TRBD1 or TRBD2 (6 bases each). The CDR3 covers 14 residues. Germline CDR1 reads SSHAT; CDR2 reads FNYEAQ (reference sequence). This CDR3 reads CASSLGGKGNEQFF. CDR3 in DNA: TGTGCTAGCAGCTTAGGGGGGAAGGGGAATGAGCAGTTCTTC. The full variable domain, with the rest looked up from reference TRBV7-7 and TRBJ2-1, is GAGVSQSPRYKVTKRGQDVTLRCDPISSHATLYWYQQALGQGPEFLTYFNYEAQPDKSGLPSDRFSAERPEGSISTLTIQRTEQRDSAMYRCASSLGGKGNEQFFGPGTRLTVL.

This clone was seen a few times. This chain links TRBV29-1 with TRBJ1-5; tentative D call: TRBD1 (6 bases). The germline V and J ends were trimmed by 3 bases and 4 bases, with 10 bases remaining between them. CDR3 length: 13 residues. Per germline, CDR1 SQVTM and CDR2 ANQGSEA. The CDR3 here is CSVDGGRNQPQHF. The CDR3 coding sequence is TGCAGCGTTGATGGGGGCAGAAATCAGCCCCAGCATTTT.